A single sample is the source of the 28 T cell receptor beta chains below, sequenced in a study of T cells expressing NK-cell markers. TCRdb re-called the 5' RACE reads and gives one entry per CDR3 protein, without DNA. The table counts about 460,000 distinct CDR3 sequences; over 1.1% lies in the top ten. The sample comprised blood T cells: a sorted CD56 or NKG2C T cell subset, CD4+ or CD8+ T cells, or bulk PBMC T cells (not recorded which). All receptors derive from a woman between 45 and 60 years old in good health.

The chain has TRBV4-1 and TRBJ2-4. Germline lookup yields CDR1 MGHRA and CDR2 YSYEKL. This CDR3 spans 17 amino acids. The CDR3 is CASSQDGSNLAKNIQYF.

The V and J genes are TRBV5-1 and TRBJ1-1; TCRdb outputs TRBD1, but without DNA this stays unchecked. Germline V gives CDR1 SGHRS, CDR2 YFSETQ. CDR3 length: 16 residues. This chain's CDR3 is CASSLTGTPMHTEAFF.

The rearrangement joins TRBV18 to TRBJ2-6. This CDR3 is built from 15 residues. CDR1 is KGHSH, CDR2 LQKENI, per germline. The CDR3 here is CASSPAGPGANVLTF. The full variable domain, completed using reference TRBV18 and TRBJ2-6, is NAGVMQNPRHLVRRRGQEARLRCSPMKGHSHVYWYRQLPEEGLKFMVYLQKENIIDESGMPKERFSAEFPKEGPSILRIQQVVRGDSAAYFCASSPAGPGANVLTFGAGSRLTVL.

The rearrangement links TRBV6-5 to TRBJ1-5. This CDR3 region has 15 residues. The germline V gene encodes CDR1 MNHEY and CDR2 SVGAGI. The CDR3 sequence: CASSYSRGTSTPQHF.

The chain carries TRBV5-1 and TRBJ2-4; the D call of TRBD2 rests on TCRdb alone, since no DNA is present to check it. The CDR3 spans 16 residues. CDR1 is SGHRS, CDR2 YFSETQ, per germline. The CDR3 loop is CASSLGSSGAKNIQYF.

The chain carries TRBV25-1 and TRBJ2-2; TCRdb's D gene call, TRBD2, goes unchecked for lack of DNA. Germline V gives CDR1 MGHDK, CDR2 SYGVNS. The CDR3 length is 15 residues. The CDR3 reads CASIPRPYGTGELFF.

The chain has TRBV9 and TRBJ2-3; TCRdb's assignment of TRBD1 cannot be checked, as there is no DNA. Germline CDR1 and CDR2: SGDLS and YYNGEE. The CDR3 loop spans 15 amino acids. This CDR3 is CASSAQRTGLDTQYF.

The chain uses TRBV29-1 and TRBJ2-3; the D call from TCRdb, TRBD2, cannot be confirmed without DNA. There are 14 residues in the CDR3. Germline CDR1 SQVTM, CDR2 ANQGSEA. The CDR3 sequence is CSVVGSEAADTQYF.

The J gene is TRBJ1-2, the V gene TRBV24-1. From germline, CDR1 is KGHDR and CDR2 SFDVKD. The CDR3 consists of 14 residues. The CDR3: CATASGGGLNGYTF.

The chain links TRBV11-3 to TRBJ2-5; TCRdb picks TRBD2, but there is no DNA to check that call. The germline V gene has CDR1 SGHNT and CDR2 YENEEA. The CDR3 is 16 amino acids. The CDR3 region is CASSLGGLAGEETQYF.

The chain links TRBV9 to TRBJ2-1. This CDR3 has 11 amino acids. CDR1 and CDR2 from the germline V gene are SGDLS and YYNGEE. This chain's CDR3 is CASSVVGKQFF.

The gene calls are TRBV29-1 and TRBJ2-2. From germline, CDR1 is SQVTM and CDR2 ANQGSEA. The CDR3 consists of 13 residues. The CDR3 sequence is CSVEVETGGELFF.

The V gene is TRBV29-1, the J gene TRBJ2-5; TCRdb gives TRBD1 as the D gene, but with no DNA this cannot be confirmed. Germline assignment: CDR1 SQVTM and CDR2 ANQGSEA. The length of the CDR3 is 13 residues. The CDR3 spells CSVESGGWETQYF.

The J gene is TRBJ2-5, the V gene TRBV4-2; the TCRdb call, TRBD2, lacks DNA for checking. The CDR3 sequence is 15 residues long. Germline V gene lookup returns CDR1 LGHNA and CDR2 YNFKEQ. CDR3 residues: CASSQDGTRGGTQYF.

CDR3 sequence reads: CSVRRGSTEAFF. The chain couples TRBV29-1 to TRBJ1-1. The CDR3 has 12 amino acids. Germline lookup yields CDR1 SQVTM and CDR2 ANQGSEA.

The chain employs TRBV6-2 or TRBV6-3 and TRBJ2-1; no DNA is available, so the TRBD1 call from TCRdb remains unchecked. CDR1 MNHEY and CDR2 SVGEGT come from the germline V gene. CDR3 length equals 18 residues. The CDR3 loop is CASSWKSGGAGSYNEQFF.

The chain carries TRBV15 and TRBJ2-1; TCRdb's D call, TRBD2, is unchecked because there is no DNA. There are 16 residues in the CDR3. Germline V gene sequence: CDR1 LNHNV, CDR2 YYDKDF (reference sequence). The CDR3 sequence: CATSRAEGREFKWQFF.

This chain uses TRBV5-1 with TRBJ2-1. This CDR3 is 13 amino acids long. The germline V gene has CDR1 SGHRS and CDR2 YFSETQ. The CDR3 loop reads CASSLDGVRTGFF.

This chain connects TRBV5-1 to TRBJ1-1. This CDR3 comprises 15 residues. Germline-derived CDR1 and CDR2 are SGHRS and YFSETQ. The chain's CDR3 is CASSLQDTARRVAFF.

The V and J genes are TRBV28 and TRBJ1-5. The CDR3 runs to 12 residues. CDR1 is MDHEN, CDR2 SYDVKM, per germline. CDR3: CASSFRGMGQHF.

This chain joins TRBV20-1 and TRBJ2-1; TCRdb names TRBD2, which stays unverified in the absence of DNA. This CDR3 spans 16 amino acids. Germline CDR1 and CDR2: DFQATT and SNEGSKA (reference sequence). The CDR3 region is CSVPTSGGISYNEQFF.

The chain links TRBV19 to TRBJ2-3; the D gene TCRdb calls, TRBD1, cannot be checked with no DNA. CDR1 and CDR2 from the germline V gene are LNHDA and SQIVND (reference sequence). The CDR3 consists of 14 residues. The CDR3: CASKRDRVTDTQYF.

The J gene is TRBJ2-1, the V gene TRBV12-3 or TRBV12-4; without DNA, the TCRdb call of TRBD2 cannot be checked. This CDR3 spans 18 amino acids. The CDR3 region is CASTKRRALPPDYNEQFF.

CDR3 residues: CASSSSIYEAFF. The rearrangement links TRBV5-5 to TRBJ1-1. The CDR3 covers 12 residues. Germline V gene data show CDR1 as SGHKS and CDR2 as YYEKEE (reference sequence).

The chain combines TRBV6-1 with TRBJ1-1; TCRdb reports TRBD1, a call that lacks DNA to check it against. Germline V gene lookup returns CDR1 MNHNS and CDR2 SASEGT. The CDR3 is 14 amino acids. CDR3 sequence reads: CASYFQGLNTEAFF.

The chain employs TRBV12-3 or TRBV12-4 and TRBJ2-3; TCRdb's D call of TRBD1 is untestable without DNA. The CDR3 loop spans 13 amino acids. CDR3 sequence: CASSTGVADTQYF.

The CDR3: CASSLGDSGQPQHF. J is TRBJ1-5 and V is TRBV12-3 or TRBV12-4. The CDR3 runs to 14 residues.

V is TRBV10-3 and J is TRBJ2-2; TCRdb gives TRBD1 as the D gene, but with no DNA this cannot be confirmed. The germline gives CDR1 ENHRY, CDR2 SYGVKD. The CDR3 totals 14 residues. This chain's CDR3 is CATNTGERTGELFF.